The T cell receptor beta chain described here comes from a study of blood T cell repertoires in COVID-19 (dated by TCRdb to the early 2020s). Study-level background: The collaborator samples originated in the United States, Italy and Spain and spanned the acute and convalescent phases of COVID-19. The material from the prospective study consisted of cDNA or gDNA derived from T cells, B-cell-depleted T cells, or PBMCs. Subjects who had been exposed to COVID-19, were actively infected with it, or had recovered from it provided the deeply sampled blood TCRbeta repertoires that made up the dataset. The repertoires were released in a freely available public database meant as a resource for research on the immune response to SARS-CoV-2. The samples were drawn from two sources: the first 160 participants of the ongoing ImmuneRACE study, and 1,200 or so subjects contributed by 6 global collaborators. Sample metadata almost always included a de-identified subject ID, COVID-19 status, age in years and sex. HLA class I and class II types, where available, came from metadata supplied by the sample provider rather than from assay-based typing. General study outcomes and caveats: How much clinical and demographic metadata was included differed by source and by participant, and the metadata was provided uncurated.

TCRbeta CDR3 regions were amplified from genomic DNA using the immunoSEQ Assay, a bias-controlled multiplex PCR. The original pipeline was this. Within the assay, amplification of reference gene primers was used to estimate how many nucleated cells each sample contained. Sequence reads were collapsed and filtered to measure the absolute abundance of every unique TCRbeta CDR3 rearrangement. For each sample, productive Simpson clonality was calculated as the square root of Simpson's diversity index over productive rearrangements. What TCRdb holds here is the immuneACCESS table cut down to in-frame rearrangements. Part of the clones is not present; checked against another copy, under half of the missing clones reflect an unresolved V gene, and the others are unexplained. That table gives V, J and clone size, and the DNA gave D and trimming. The sample data list hundreds of thousands of clones, and roughly 89% of these were observed just once. Less than 0.95% of the sample is in the top ten clones.

Note on this clone: The target of this receptor is not known. No much larger clone is present one base from it, and per-base qualities are unavailable.

The CDR3, from cysteine to phenylalanine, totals 14 residues. The sequence is cut down to CDR3 DNA, 42 bases in frame from base 1. Between the V and J ends, shortened by 0 bases and 2 bases respectively, the junction contains 8 bases. The germline V gene gives CDR1 as SGHRS and CDR2 as YFSETQ. In Seattle, one collaborating source enrolled patients while the infection was active and tracked those patients longitudinally over the course of disease. Whole blood was collected in K2EDTA tubes by collaborating institutions according to the institutions' own protocols. For TCRbeta analysis, collaborators shipped samples as frozen whole blood, isolated PBMCs, or DNA extracted from either of those sample types.

The sample consisted of peripheral blood. The rearrangement combines TRBV5-1 with TRBJ2-5; the D gene identity is not certain. This receptor was obtained from a man aged 18 to 35 with COVID-19, enrolled during active disease. CDR3 protein: CASSLDSFQETQYF. The nucleotide sequence reads as follows: TGCGCCAGCAGCTTGGACAGTTTTCAAGAGACCCAGTACTTC. Extended through the reference TRBV5-1 and TRBJ2-5 proteins, this CDR3 yields the full variable domain: KAGVTQTPRYLIKTRGQQVTLSCSPISGHRSVSWYQQTPGQGLQFLFEYFSETQRNKGNFPGRFSGRQFSNSRSEMNVSTLELGDSALYLCASSLDSFQETQYFGPGTRLLVL.